This T cell receptor (beta chain) originates from a study of response to subunit inactivated influenza vaccine. Trimming cost V 6 bases and J 7 bases, with 21 bases left between them. The CDR3 spans 15 residues. TCRdb independently ran MiXCR on the RT-PCR reads; one entry per CDR3 protein. The sample holds some 800,000 distinct CDR3 sequences, less than 25% seen once. In this sample, this clonotype turned up many times. The material was PBMCs from blood, obtained less than 6 days after vaccination. The TCR was taken from a man aged 45-65 years who received an inactivated influenza vaccine. The chain has TRBV12-3 or TRBV12-4 and TRBJ2-5; tentatively, D is TRBD1 or TRBD2 (5 bases each). CDR3 bases: TGTGCCAGCAGAGTTGGGGGAGCCACTCAGGGGACCCAGTACTTC. Translated, it gives CASRVGGATQGTQYF.